This TCR beta chain was sequenced for a study of cytomegalovirus exposure and HLA in healthy donors. The PCR contained 60 Vbeta and 13 Jbeta primers. Only in-frame clones appear in the TCRdb table, and some are missing; sequencing was by immunoSEQ multiplex PCR. The table includes roughly 120,000 clones, over 15% detected once. Germline lookup yields CDR1 SGHNT and CDR2 YYREEE (reference sequence). This CDR3 comprises 15 residues. V shed 1 base and J 2 bases; nucleotides not matched to a gene: 3. The rearrangement joins TRBV5-4 to TRBJ2-5; 9 bases agree with TRBD2. Sequenced material: PBMCs. The TCR originated in a woman between 18 and 29 years old in good health and CMV-seronegative. The CDR3, as DNA: TGTGCCAGCAGCTTGCGTAGCGGGAGACAAGAGACCCAGTACTTC. Amino acid sequence: CASSLRSGRQETQYF.